This T cell receptor beta chain was retrieved from a study of T cells in Graves' hyperthyroidism and ophthalmopathy. Germline trimming cut 4 bases from V and 6 bases from J; bases unmatched to any gene: 7. This CDR3 contains 15 residues. Germline V CDR1 and CDR2: LNHDA, SQIVND (reference sequence). Amplified TCR beta CDR3 regions derived from RNA transcripts. With the HTBI primer set, the TCR CDR3 went through a first round of RT-PCR. TCRdb ran MiXCR on the multiplex PCR reads and lists one entry per CDR3 protein. The sample holds hundreds of thousands of distinct CDR3 sequences, 20% seen once. The chain joins TRBV19 to TRBJ1-5, with 9 bases matching TRBD1. This clonotype was sampled from a man in his forties or fifties with Graves' ophthalmopathy. Specimen: blood. The CDR3 is CASSSTGGSGQPQHF. The CDR3 DNA sequence: TGTGCCAGTAGTAGCACAGGGGGCTCTGGTCAGCCCCAGCATTTT.